Below, 25 T cell receptor beta chains from the same sample are listed, as sequenced in a study of follicular helper T cells after annual influenza vaccination. Sample time point: 2013-2014 season, 7 days after vaccination. Profiled with immunoSEQ multiplex PCR; TCRdb holds only in-frame clones, not every one. There are roughly 9,000 clones in the sample; nearly 85% occur only once, and approximately 2.9% lies in the top ten. The starting material was CXCR5+ CD38- circulating T follicular helper cells from blood, obtained 7 days after influenza vaccination. Stated subset: circulating Tfh, non-naive CD4+CXCR5+PD-1+ (ICOS+CD38+ or ICOS-CD38-). These receptors originate from an adult who received the influenza vaccine.

The CDR3 sequence: CATGSTGDTGELFF. The CDR3 region has the DNA TGTGCCACGGGCAGTACAGGGGACACCGGGGAGCTGTTTTTT. The chain combines TRBV2 with TRBJ2-2, with TRBD1 identical over 7 bases. With V trimmed by 10 bases and J by 3 bases, 8 bases remained unmatched. The CDR3 has 14 amino acids. In germline, CDR1 is SNHLY, CDR2 FYNNEI.

This clone was seen only a few times. The chain carries TRBV7-2 and TRBJ2-3; D gene unclear. The CDR3 is 11 amino acids. Per germline, CDR1 SGHTA and CDR2 FQGNSA. V was clipped by 7 bases and J by 7 bases, with 9 bases between them. CDR3 sequence reads: CASIGGYTQYF. The CDR3 DNA reads as TGTGCCAGCATCGGTGGGTATACGCAGTATTTT.

The chain combines TRBV6-5 with TRBJ2-7, with D perhaps being TRBD1 or TRBD2 (5 bases each). The CDR3 extends over 15 amino acids. Deletions cut 6 bases from V and 3 bases from J, with 18 bases between. Per the germline V gene, CDR1 is MNHEY and CDR2 is SVGAGI. The chain's CDR3 is CASRYRTGGNYEQYF. Here the CDR3 DNA reads TGTGCCAGCAGATACAGGACTGGGGGAAACTACGAGCAGTACTTC.

The J gene is TRBJ2-5, the V gene TRBV19, with 11 positions matching TRBD1. Trimming at V came to 4 bases and at J to 5 bases, leaving 9 bases not matched to a gene. The CDR3 runs 16 residues. Germline-derived CDR1 and CDR2 are LNHDA and SQIVND (reference sequence). The CDR3 loop reads CASSTARTGGAETQYF. CDR3 nucleotide sequence: TGTGCCAGTAGTACCGCACGGACAGGGGGCGCCGAGACCCAGTACTTC.

This sequence joins TRBV6-6 and TRBJ2-7, with TRBD1 identical over 9 bases. This CDR3 has 15 amino acids. Germline V gene sequence: CDR1 MNHNY, CDR2 SVGAGI (reference sequence). Trimming took 7 bases from V and 6 from J; bases not matched to a gene: 13. CDR3 in DNA: TGTGCCAGCAATACCCAGGCGGGACAGGGTTCCGAGCAGTACTTC. Amino acids: CASNTQAGQGSEQYF.

The CDR3 reads CASSPIQQETQYF. The DNA of the CDR3 is TGTGCCAGCTCACCAATCCAGCAAGAGACCCAGTACTTC. The chain recombines TRBV18 with TRBJ2-5; D unresolved. CDR3 length: 13 amino acids. Germline V CDR1 and CDR2: KGHSH, LQKENI. The V end was cut by 2 bases, the J end by 2 bases, with 6 bases between. The full variable domain, with the rest looked up from reference TRBV18 and TRBJ2-5, is NAGVMQNPRHLVRRRGQEARLRCSPMKGHSHVYWYRQLPEEGLKFMVYLQKENIIDESGMPKERFSAEFPKEGPSILRIQQVVRGDSAAYFCASSPIQQETQYFGPGTRLLVL.

This sequence joins TRBV18 and TRBJ2-6; either TRBD1 or TRBD2 may supply D (5 bases each). There are 17 residues in the CDR3. Germline-derived CDR1 and CDR2 are KGHSH and LQKENI. The V and J ends lost 3 bases and 2 bases respectively, with 14 bases between them. This CDR3 is CASSPQGVRPGANVLTF. The CDR3 DNA reads TGTGCCAGCTCACCCCAGGGAGTTCGGCCTGGGGCCAACGTCCTGACTTTC.

The rearrangement uses TRBV28 and TRBJ1-4; D unresolved. This CDR3 has 15 residues. Germline-derived CDR1 and CDR2 are MDHEN and SYDVKM. V dropped 2 bases and J dropped 3 bases, with 10 bases sitting between them. In DNA, the CDR3 is TGTGCCAGCAGTTTACTAAGAGGATCTAATGAAAAACTGTTTTTT. It encodes CASSLLRGSNEKLFF.

The chain couples TRBV19 to TRBJ2-2, with TRBD1 identical over 9 bases. V shed 6 bases, J shed 3 bases, and the junction held 2 bases outside the gene matches. The CDR3 extends over 14 amino acids. CDR1 is LNHDA, CDR2 SQIVND, per germline (reference sequence). The CDR3 DNA reads TGTGCCAGTAGCGGGGACAGGGACACCGGGGAGCTGTTTTTT. Residues: CASSGDRDTGELFF.

The V gene is TRBV7-9, the J gene TRBJ1-2, with D hard to call. CDR3 length: 13 residues. V was cut by 0 bases and J by 7 bases, with 9 bases left in between. Germline lookup yields CDR1 SEHNR and CDR2 FQNEAQ (reference sequence). The CDR3 coding sequence is TGTGCCAGCAGCTTAGCGTCCAGATCTGGCTACACCTTC. Encoded protein: CASSLASRSGYTF.

The chain couples TRBV19 to TRBJ1-1, with a possible D match to TRBD1 (5 bases). The germline CDR1 and CDR2 sequences are LNHDA and SQIVND (reference sequence). This CDR3 contains 16 residues. Between the trimmed V and J ends, which lost 7 bases and 0 bases, there was a span of 18 bases. The CDR3, as DNA: TGTGCCAGTATGAGTGAGAGAGGGGCCATGAACACTGAAGCTTTCTTT. Protein sequence: CASMSERGAMNTEAFF.

This clone was seen just once. The V call is TRBV11-2, the J call TRBJ2-7; 7 nucleotides line up with TRBD2. The CDR3 is 11 residues long. CDR1 is SGHAT, CDR2 FQNNGV, per germline. J was trimmed by 6 bases and V by 8 bases; bases with no gene match: 4. The CDR3 DNA reads TGTGCCAGCTCCCGGGGGGTCGAGCAGTACTTC. As protein: CASSRGVEQYF.

This clone was observed a handful of times. This chain uses TRBV5-1 with TRBJ1-1, with D possibly being TRBD1 (5 bases). Trimming took off 0 bases at V and 0 bases at J, with 15 bases between the two ends. Germline CDR1 is SGHRS and CDR2 is YFSETQ. CDR3 size: 17 residues. The CDR3 bases are TGCGCCAGCAGCTTGGGGGGCAGGGTAGGAATGAACACTGAAGCTTTCTTT. Protein sequence: CASSLGGRVGMNTEAFF.

The rearrangement links TRBV28 to TRBJ1-5, with unresolved D. Germline V gene data show CDR1 as MDHEN and CDR2 as SYDVKM. The CDR3 sequence is 13 residues long. V was trimmed by 8 bases and J by 0 bases, leaving 8 bases between them. The CDR3 nucleotides read TGTGCCAGCGGGAGGAATAGCAATCAGCCCCAGCATTTT. It is translated as CASGRNSNQPQHF.

This rearrangement joins TRBV19 to TRBJ2-5; 8 bases fit TRBD1. CDR3 size: 14 residues. V lost 6 bases and J lost 5; bases outside the gene matches: 8. Germline V lookup: CDR1 LNHDA, CDR2 SQIVND (reference sequence). This CDR3 is CASSPRTGWETQYF. The CDR3 DNA sequence: TGTGCCAGTAGCCCCAGGACAGGGTGGGAGACCCAGTACTTC.

The chain uses TRBV2 and TRBJ1-2; 8 nucleotides line up with TRBD1. Germline CDR1 is SNHLY and CDR2 is FYNNEI. With 7 bases clipped from V and 7 bases from J, the junction kept 8 bases outside the gene matches. This CDR3 contains 13 residues. The CDR3 spells CASTQQGVTGYTF. CDR3 nucleotides: TGTGCCAGCACTCAACAGGGGGTGACTGGCTACACCTTC.

The chain combines TRBV19 with TRBJ1-2; TRBD1 is a possible D gene (5 bases). Germline CDR1 is LNHDA and CDR2 is SQIVND (reference sequence). V was pared by 5 bases and J by 4 bases, with 14 bases between. The CDR3 has 14 amino acids. CDR3 in amino acids: CASSLQDKLYGYTF. CDR3 bases: TGTGCCAGTAGTCTTCAGGACAAGCTCTATGGCTACACCTTC.

The J gene is TRBJ1-4, the V gene TRBV19, with 9 bases lining up with TRBD1. The germline CDR1 and CDR2 sequences are LNHDA and SQIVND (reference sequence). Trimming took 5 bases from V and 13 from J; bases not matched to a gene: 5. The CDR3 loop spans 12 amino acids. As DNA, the CDR3 is TGTGCCAGTAGTCCGGACAGGGGAGGACTGTTTTTT. It yields the protein CASSPDRGGLFF.

The chain combines TRBV14 with TRBJ1-2; D remains unclear. V was pared by 5 bases and J by 4 bases, with 11 bases between. The CDR3 length is 13 residues. The germline V gene encodes CDR1 SGHDN and CDR2 FVKESK. The CDR3 nucleotides are TGTGCCAGCAGCGATCGAGGGTCCTATGGCTACACCTTC. This sequence encodes CASSDRGSYGYTF. The full variable domain, with the rest looked up from reference TRBV14 and TRBJ1-2, is EAGVTQFPSHSVIEKGQTVTLRCDPISGHDNLYWYRRVMGKEIKFLLHFVKESKQDESGMPNNRFLAERTGGTYSTLKVQPAELEDSGVYFCASSDRGSYGYTFGSGTRLTVV.

The chain combines TRBV15 with TRBJ2-6, with D unclear. Trimming shortened V by 0 bases and J by 4 bases, and 10 bases separated the two germline ends. Germline CDR1 reads LNHNV; CDR2 reads YYDKDF (reference sequence). This CDR3 is built from 16 residues. CDR3 in DNA: TGTGCCACCAGCAGAGATGGTGGGATGGGGGCCAACGTCCTGACTTTC. It encodes CATSRDGGMGANVLTF.

V usage is TRBV5-1 and J usage is TRBJ2-7; D uncertain. CDR3 size: 13 residues. V was clipped by 6 bases and J by 1 base, with 11 bases between them. Germline V gives CDR1 SGHRS, CDR2 YFSETQ. DNA of the CDR3: TGCGCCAGCACCACGGGCGGATCCTACGAGCAGTACTTC. Translated: CASTTGGSYEQYF.

This clone occurred a few times. The CDR3 here is CASSLVAGGNSPLHF. DNA of the CDR3: TGTGCCAGCAGCTTGGTGGCAGGGGGCAATTCACCCCTCCACTTT. V is TRBV5-4 and J is TRBJ1-6, with 8 bases identical to TRBD1. The CDR3 is made up of 15 amino acids. The V and J ends lost 0 bases and 7 bases, in that order; junction bases with no gene match: 3. Looked up from germline, CDR1 is SGHNT and CDR2 is YYREEE (reference sequence). Drawing the rest from reference TRBV5-4 and TRBJ1-6, the complete variable domain is ETGVTQSPTHLIKTRGQQVTLRCSSQSGHNTVSWYQQALGQGPQFIFQYYREEENGRGNFPPRFSGLQFPNYSSELNVNALELDDSALYLCASSLVAGGNSPLHFGNGTRLTVT.

The chain carries TRBV13 and TRBJ2-7; no firm D call. Germline assignment: CDR1 PRHDT and CDR2 FYEKMQ (reference sequence). This CDR3 comprises 12 residues. The ends were cut back, 0 bases at V and 4 bases at J, with 4 bases in the middle. DNA of the CDR3: TGTGCCAGCAGCTTAGGGCAATACGAGCAGTACTTC. As protein: CASSLGQYEQYF.

The J gene is TRBJ1-5, the V gene TRBV28; no clear D gene. The CDR3 covers 12 residues. The germline V and J ends were trimmed by 2 bases and 6 bases, with 5 bases remaining between them. Germline assignment: CDR1 MDHEN and CDR2 SYDVKM. CDR3 loop: CASSLVFQPQHF. DNA for the CDR3: TGTGCCAGCAGTTTAGTGTTTCAGCCCCAGCATTTT.

This chain connects TRBV28 to TRBJ1-4; weak D call: TRBD1 (5 bases). V lost 5 bases and J lost 5, with 9 bases in between. Germline CDR1 MDHEN, CDR2 SYDVKM. This CDR3 region has 13 residues. The CDR3 coding sequence is TGTGCCAGCAGTAGGGGCAGGAATGAAAAACTGTTTTTT. It is translated as CASSRGRNEKLFF.